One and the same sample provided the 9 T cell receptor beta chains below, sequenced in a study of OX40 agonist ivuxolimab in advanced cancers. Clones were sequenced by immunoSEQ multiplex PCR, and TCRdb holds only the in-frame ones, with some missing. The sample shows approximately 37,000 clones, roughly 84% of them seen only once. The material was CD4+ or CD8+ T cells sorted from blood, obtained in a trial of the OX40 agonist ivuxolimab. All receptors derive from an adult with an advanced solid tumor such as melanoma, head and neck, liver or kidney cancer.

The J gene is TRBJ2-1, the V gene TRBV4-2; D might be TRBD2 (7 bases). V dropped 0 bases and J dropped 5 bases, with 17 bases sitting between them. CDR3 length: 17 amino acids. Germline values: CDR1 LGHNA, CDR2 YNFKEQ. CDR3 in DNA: TGTGCCAGCAGCCAAGACCTTAGAGGGGGGGCCAACAATGAGCAGTTCTTC. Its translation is CASSQDLRGGANNEQFF.

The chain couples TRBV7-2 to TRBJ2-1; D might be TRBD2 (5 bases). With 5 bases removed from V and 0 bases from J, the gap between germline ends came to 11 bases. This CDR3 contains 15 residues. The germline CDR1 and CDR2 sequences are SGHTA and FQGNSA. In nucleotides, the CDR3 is TGTGCCAGCAGCCTGACCCGGGACTCCTACAATGAGCAGTTCTTC. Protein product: CASSLTRDSYNEQFF. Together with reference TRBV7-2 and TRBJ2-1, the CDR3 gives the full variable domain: GAGVSQSPSNKVTEKGKDVELRCDPISGHTALYWYRQSLGQGLEFLIYFQGNSAPDKSGLPSDRFSAERTGGSVSTLTIQRTQQEDSAVYLCASSLTRDSYNEQFFGPGTRLTVL.

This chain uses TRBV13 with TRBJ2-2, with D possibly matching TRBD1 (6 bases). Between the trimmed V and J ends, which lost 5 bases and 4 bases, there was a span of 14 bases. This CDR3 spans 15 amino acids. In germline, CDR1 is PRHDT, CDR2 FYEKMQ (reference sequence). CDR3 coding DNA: TGTGCCAGCAGCCCGTACAGGGTACTCACCGGGGAGCTGTTTTTT. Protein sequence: CASSPYRVLTGELFF.

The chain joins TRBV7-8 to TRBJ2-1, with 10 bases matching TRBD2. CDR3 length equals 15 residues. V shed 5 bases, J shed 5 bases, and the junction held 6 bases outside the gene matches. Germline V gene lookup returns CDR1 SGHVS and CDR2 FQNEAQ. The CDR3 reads CASSLTSGANNEQFF. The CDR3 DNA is TGTGCCAGCAGCCTAACTAGCGGGGCCAACAATGAGCAGTTCTTC.

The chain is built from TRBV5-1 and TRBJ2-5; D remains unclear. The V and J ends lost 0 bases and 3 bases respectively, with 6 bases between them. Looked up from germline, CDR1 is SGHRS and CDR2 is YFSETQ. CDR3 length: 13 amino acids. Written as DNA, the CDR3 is TGCGCCAGCAGCTTGGCTACAAAAGAGACCCAGTACTTC. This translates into CASSLATKETQYF.

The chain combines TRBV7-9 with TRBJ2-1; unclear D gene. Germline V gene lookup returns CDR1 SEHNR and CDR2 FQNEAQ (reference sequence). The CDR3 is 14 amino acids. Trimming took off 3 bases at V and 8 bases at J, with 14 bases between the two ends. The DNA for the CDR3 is TGTGCCAGCAGCTTTGGTCAATCTAGGGATGAGCAGTTCTTC. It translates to CASSFGQSRDEQFF. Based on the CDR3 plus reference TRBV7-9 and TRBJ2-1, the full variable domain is DTGVSQNPRHKITKRGQNVTFRCDPISEHNRLYWYRQTLGQGPEFLTYFQNEAQLEKSRLLSDRFSAERPKGSFSTLEIQRTEQGDSAMYLCASSFGQSRDEQFFGPGTRLTVL.

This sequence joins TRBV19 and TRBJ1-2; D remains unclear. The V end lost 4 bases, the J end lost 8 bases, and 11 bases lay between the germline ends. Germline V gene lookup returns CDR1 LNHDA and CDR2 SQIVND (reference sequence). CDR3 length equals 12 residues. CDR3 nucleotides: TGTGCCAGTAGTAGGTCCGGTGGAGGCTACACCTTC. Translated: CASSRSGGGYTF.

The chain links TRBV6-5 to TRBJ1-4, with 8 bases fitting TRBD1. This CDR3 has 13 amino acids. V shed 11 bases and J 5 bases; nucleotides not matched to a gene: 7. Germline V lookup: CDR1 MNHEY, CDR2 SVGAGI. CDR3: CACGDRPNEKLFF. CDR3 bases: TGTGCCTGCGGGGACAGGCCGAATGAAAAACTGTTTTTT.

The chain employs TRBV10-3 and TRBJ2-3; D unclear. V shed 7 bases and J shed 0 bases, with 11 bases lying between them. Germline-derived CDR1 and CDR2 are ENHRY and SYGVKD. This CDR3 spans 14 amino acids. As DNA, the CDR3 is TGTGCCATCACCACGGACGGAAGCACAGATACGCAGTATTTT. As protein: CAITTDGSTDTQYF.